The clone carrying this T cell receptor (beta chain) was found once. Its antigen remains unidentified. The CDR3 sequence is 16 residues long. CDR1 and CDR2 from the germline V gene are SGHRS and YFSETQ. J was trimmed by 3 bases and V by 0 bases; bases with no gene match: 6. CD45RO-negative CD8 cells positively selected for CCR7 made up the naive population, which excluded terminally differentiated effector memory CD45RA+ cells. These data come from a study of shared clonotypes between healthy human individuals. About the study: CD4 naive and memory got three plates each, CD8 naive two, CD8 memory one. Broader study findings: Deeper or shallower sequencing was expected to change how clonotypes are shared among donors. Memory subsets had estimated richness that was generally smaller than that of naive subsets.

Every subset had its genomic DNA shared out evenly among several immunoSEQ plates. The method was immunoSEQ multiplex PCR; TCRdb's version includes in-frame clones alone and lacks a portion of them. The sample has about 1,800,000 clones; about 95% are singletons. This receptor was identified in a man younger than 35 in good health. V usage is TRBV5-1 and J usage is TRBJ2-7; the match to TRBD2 covers 10 bases. The sequenced sample consisted of naive CD8+ T cells sorted from blood. Written as DNA, the CDR3 is TGCGCCAGCAGCTTGGTCCCTAGCGGGGGCCACTACGAGCAGTACTTC. It codes for CASSLVPSGGHYEQYF.